This TCR beta chain was observed in a study of T cell responses to AZD1222 COVID-19 vaccine (TCRdb year 2021). Regarding the research as a whole: A total of 240 or so trial participants underwent TCR sequencing, of whom roughly 210 had received two doses of AZD1222 and roughly 26 had received two doses of the MenACWY control vaccine. Trial participants were enrolled by age into subgroups of 18-55, 56-69 and 70-plus years, and 148, 28 and 57 TCR-sequenced participants, respectively, were included in these subgroups. Beyond this particular receptor, the publication reports: CD4 TCRs associated with the vaccine covered the entire spike protein, and the dominant responses were in regions 160-218 and 743-854. Most participants were white British and females outnumbered males, and the authors suggested that clonal diversity may have been underestimated. No day 14 peak-response samples were available, so repertoires were characterized only after the peak T cell response. In the small 56-69-year group, the increase in depth fell short of significance, most likely because of low power. After two AZD1222 doses, spike-specific TCR breadth and depth were significantly higher than at day 0 and than in MenACWY recipients. Reportedly, almost half of the unique spike-specific TCRs recognized epitopes lying outside the regions that are mutated in the B.1.351 and B.1.1.7 variants. Conclusions about previously exposed vaccinees are limited because only a handful of AZD1222 recipients were SARS-CoV-2 seropositive at baseline.

In the case of this clone: Its antigen has not been determined. There are no base qualities to consult, and no much larger clone falls within one base.

The CDR3 regions of human TCRbeta chains were analyzed by immunosequencing. Processing in the source paper ran as follows. TCRs in the repertoires were compared against a reference library of SARS-CoV-2-specific TCRs that had been generated with the MIRA antigen-specificity platform. Breadth was defined as the fraction of unique TCRs that were SARS-CoV-2-associated. Depth was defined as the fraction of total T cells that were SARS-CoV-2-associated. Using the MIRA data, each spike-specific TCR was assigned both to the spike region to which the TCR was reactive and to a CD4 or CD8 class. Log10-transformed breadth and depth values were compared by one-way ANOVA with Sidak's multiple comparisons tests. This immuneACCESS table, as held by TCRdb, lists in-frame sequences with V and J called but not all clones. Of the missing ones, under half trace to an unresolved V gene in checked studies; the others have no known cause. D and trimming were read from the DNA, whereas the V and J calls and clone size are those reported in that table. The sample records 130,000 or so clones, more than 80% of which are singletons. Together, the top ten hold 6.5% to 8% of the sample.

The meaning of the sample's time point label: about 28 days (+/-7) after the second vaccine dose. Explained via the paper, the treatment or condition label denotes: meningococcal conjugate vaccine given as trial control. Vaccinee samples came from UK trials COV001 and COV002, including a single-blind randomized controlled phase 2/3 trial of AZD1222 (ChAdOx1 nCoV-19) in healthy adults. Trial participant PBMC samples were collected at day 0 and day 28 after the second dose for TCRbeta chain sequencing. This sequence originates from an adult who received the MenACWY meningococcal vaccine as a control. The sample here was peripheral blood, taken 28 days after the second dose of the MenACWY control vaccine.

CDR3 loop: CASSFRDSGNTEAFF. The sequence in DNA is TGCGCCAGCAGCTTCCGGGACAGTGGGAACACTGAAGCTTTCTTT. The rearranged segments are TRBV5-1 and TRBJ1-1; the junction holds 7 bases that match TRBD1. For CDR1 and CDR2, the germline V gene lists SGHRS and YFSETQ. CDR3 length: 15 amino acids, cysteine to phenylalanine. Only the CDR3 part of the read is kept: 45 bases, read in frame from the first base. Trimming leaves V shorter by 2 bases and J shorter by 1 base, with the junction holding 5 bases beyond the gene matches. Here the CDR3 is joined to the reference TRBV5-1 and TRBJ1-1 genes, and the full variable domain is: KAGVTQTPRYLIKTRGQQVTLSCSPISGHRSVSWYQQTPGQGLQFLFEYFSETQRNKGNFPGRFSGRQFSNSRSEMNVSTLELGDSALYLCASSFRDSGNTEAFFGQGTRLTVV.